One and the same sample provided the 10 T cell receptor beta chains below, sequenced in a study of blood T cells in healthy people across ages. A second roughly 6 to 12 cycle PCR used barcoded and J-beta primers. TCRdb redid the calling of the 5' RACE reads with MiXCR, one entry per CDR3 protein. This sample has about 510,000 distinct CDR3 sequences, with roughly a quarter found just once. A further study also used this sample, focusing on T cells of mothers and their children.

Sequenced sample: blood. These receptors were obtained from a boy aged 2 to 9 in good health.

The gene calls are TRBV10-2 and TRBJ2-2, with D perhaps given as TRBD1 or TRBD2 (5 bases each). There are 13 residues in the CDR3. V lost 8 bases, J lost 1 base, and 8 bases lay in between. Germline V gives CDR1 WSHSY, CDR2 SAAADI. The CDR3 loop is CASGTVNTGELFF. The CDR3 bases are TGCGCCAGCGGGACCGTGAACACCGGGGAGCTGTTTTTT.

This sequence joins TRBV15 and TRBJ2-6; D ambiguous. The V end was cut by 0 bases, the J end by 0 bases, with 6 bases between. Germline V gives CDR1 LNHNV, CDR2 YYDKDF (reference sequence). This CDR3 comprises 16 residues. Here the CDR3 DNA reads TGTGCCACCAGCAGAGACGGCGGCTCTGGGGCCAACGTCCTGACTTTC. The encoded protein is CATSRDGGSGANVLTF.

This chain uses TRBV19 with TRBJ1-1, with D possibly matching TRBD1 (5 bases). The germline V gene has CDR1 LNHDA and CDR2 SQIVND (reference sequence). Trimming shortened V by 11 bases and J by 4 bases, and 20 bases separated the two germline ends. The CDR3 is 14 amino acids. The CDR3 here is CAVKGGQGGTEAFF. CDR3 nucleotide sequence: TGTGCCGTGAAGGGCGGTCAGGGAGGCACTGAAGCTTTCTTT.

This clonotype showed up just a few times. The rearrangement links TRBV7-9 to TRBJ1-5; the D is unclear. The CDR3 is 15 residues long. Germline V CDR1 and CDR2: SEHNR, FQNEAQ (reference sequence). Between the trimmed V and J ends, which lost 1 base and 4 bases, there was a span of 11 bases. The CDR3 loop is CASSLGQNQNQPQHF. CDR3 bases: TGTGCCAGCAGCTTAGGCCAGAACCAAAATCAGCCCCAGCATTTT. The variable domain in full, with the rest retrieved from reference TRBV7-9 and TRBJ1-5, is DTGVSQNPRHKITKRGQNVTFRCDPISEHNRLYWYRQTLGQGPEFLTYFQNEAQLEKSRLLSDRFSAERPKGSFSTLEIQRTEQGDSAMYLCASSLGQNQNQPQHFGDGTRLSIL.

This clonotype was observed a few times. The chain combines TRBV7-2 with TRBJ2-7; a weak D match, TRBD2 (6 bases). The DNA end favors TRBJ2-5, so the J call may be wrong. Germline-derived CDR1 and CDR2 are SGHTA and FQGNSA. The CDR3 contains 15 residues. The CDR3 spells CASSLAMEGQETQYF. The CDR3 DNA is TGTGCCAGCAGCTTAGCGATGGAGGGCCAAGAGACCCAGTACTTC.

The chain recombines TRBV29-1 with TRBJ2-7; 14 bases agree with TRBD2. Germline values: CDR1 SQVTM, CDR2 ANQGSEA. The CDR3 totals 16 residues. V gave up 7 bases and J gave up 2 bases; unmatched junction bases: 10. The CDR3 DNA sequence: TGCAGCGCCCAGGGACTAGCGGGAGTAGTCCCCTACGAGCAGTACTTC. Amino acid sequence: CSAQGLAGVVPYEQYF.

V gene TRBV6-1 combines with J gene TRBJ2-1, with 8 bases identical to TRBD2. This CDR3 has 16 residues. Germline CDR1 reads MNHNS; CDR2 reads SASEGT. With V trimmed by 6 bases and J by 0 bases, 7 bases remained unmatched. CDR3 sequence reads: CASSNIAGSSYNEQFF. CDR3 nucleotide sequence: TGTGCCAGCAGCAACATAGCGGGGAGCTCCTACAATGAGCAGTTCTTC.

V usage is TRBV29-1 and J usage is TRBJ2-3; either TRBD1 or TRBD2 may supply D (6 bases each). The CDR3 totals 16 residues. The V gene lost 4 bases and the J gene lost 0 bases, with 17 bases spanning the gap. Germline CDR1 and CDR2: SQVTM and ANQGSEA. The CDR3 sequence: CSVAGAPTLSTDTQYF. The DNA of the CDR3 is TGCAGCGTTGCGGGGGCCCCTACCCTAAGCACAGATACGCAGTATTTT.

This clonotype has a count of ten or more. This chain uses TRBV10-1 with TRBJ2-3; D call uncertain. Germline values: CDR1 WNHNN, CDR2 SYGVQD (reference sequence). The CDR3 spans 13 residues. Trimming cost V 4 bases and J 2 bases, with 7 bases left between them. The CDR3 sequence is CASSAGPTDTQYF. CDR3 DNA: TGCGCCAGCAGTGCAGGCCCCACAGATACGCAGTATTTT.

This clonotype was counted a few times. The gene calls are TRBV12-3 or TRBV12-4 and TRBJ2-4; TRBD2 is a possible D gene (7 bases). The V and J ends lost 4 bases and 6 bases respectively, with 22 bases between them. The CDR3 extends over 17 amino acids. This CDR3 reads CASSSPGGPGLRNIQYF. Here the CDR3 DNA reads TGTGCCAGCAGTTCCCCCGGGGGGCCGGGATTGAGAAACATTCAGTACTTC.